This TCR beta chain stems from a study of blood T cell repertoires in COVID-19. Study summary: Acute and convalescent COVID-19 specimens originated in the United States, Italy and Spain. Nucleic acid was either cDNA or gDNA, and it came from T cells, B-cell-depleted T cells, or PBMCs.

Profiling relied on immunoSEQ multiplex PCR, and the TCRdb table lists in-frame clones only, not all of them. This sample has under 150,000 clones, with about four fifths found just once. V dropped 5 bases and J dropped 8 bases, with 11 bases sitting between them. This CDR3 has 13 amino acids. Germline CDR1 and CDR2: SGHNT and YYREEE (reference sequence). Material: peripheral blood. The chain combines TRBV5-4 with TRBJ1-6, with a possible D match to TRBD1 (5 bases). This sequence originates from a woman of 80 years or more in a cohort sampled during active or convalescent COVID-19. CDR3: CASSSGQDSPLHF. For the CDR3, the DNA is TGTGCCAGCAGTTCCGGACAAGATTCACCCCTCCACTTT.